The 4 T cell receptor beta chains below were found in one sample sequenced in a study of blood T cells in healthy people across ages. A second about 6 to 12 cycle PCR used barcoded and J-beta primers. TCRdb reanalysed the 5' RACE reads using MiXCR and keeps one entry per CDR3 protein. The sample has about 1.4 million distinct CDR3 sequences, 45% to 70% seen once. Sequencing was done on a sample of blood. Receptors were obtained from a man between 18 and 35 years old in good health.

The V and J genes are TRBV7-2 and TRBJ2-1, with D unresolved. Germline CDR1 and CDR2: SGHTA and FQGNSA. The CDR3 spans 13 residues. The V end was cut by 5 bases, the J end by 7 bases, with 12 bases between. CDR3 loop: CASSRTPVNEQFF. CDR3 sequence (DNA): TGTGCCAGCAGCAGGACCCCCGTGAATGAGCAGTTCTTC.

In this sample, this clonotype turned up a few times. The J gene is TRBJ2-2, the V gene TRBV5-5, with 7 bases that match TRBD2. The V segment lost 4 bases and the J segment 0 bases; nucleotides outside the gene matches: 3. The V gene's germline CDR1 is SGHKS and CDR2 YYEKEE (reference sequence). This CDR3 comprises 15 residues. The CDR3 loop reads CASSRSGTNTGELFF. CDR3 nucleotides: TGTGCCAGCAGCCGCAGCGGGACGAACACCGGGGAGCTGTTTTTT. The entire variable domain, with the rest obtained from reference TRBV5-5 and TRBJ2-2, is as follows: DAGVTQSPTHLIKTRGQQVTLRCSPISGHKSVSWYQQVLGQGPQFIFQYYEKEERGRGNFPDRFSARQFPNYSSELNVNALLLGDSALYLCASSRSGTNTGELFFGEGSRLTVL.

This chain connects TRBV10-1 to TRBJ2-1; D might be TRBD2 (6 bases). CDR3 length equals 14 residues. Trimming removed 4 bases at V and 8 bases at J, with 15 bases between. Per germline, CDR1 WNHNN and CDR2 SYGVQD (reference sequence). CDR3 nucleotides: TGCGCCAGCAGTGTTACTAGCCCGGAGGATGAGCAGTTCTTC. This sequence encodes CASSVTSPEDEQFF.

V usage is TRBV6-2 or TRBV6-3 and J usage is TRBJ1-6; D gene unclear. In germline, CDR1 is MNHEY, CDR2 SVGEGT. With 8 bases removed from V and 5 bases from J, the gap between germline ends came to 19 bases. CDR3 length: 16 residues. CDR3 in amino acids: CASSTRRAGDNSPLHF. In nucleotides, the CDR3 is TGTGCCAGCTCTACGCGTCGCGCGGGAGATAATTCACCCCTCCACTTT.